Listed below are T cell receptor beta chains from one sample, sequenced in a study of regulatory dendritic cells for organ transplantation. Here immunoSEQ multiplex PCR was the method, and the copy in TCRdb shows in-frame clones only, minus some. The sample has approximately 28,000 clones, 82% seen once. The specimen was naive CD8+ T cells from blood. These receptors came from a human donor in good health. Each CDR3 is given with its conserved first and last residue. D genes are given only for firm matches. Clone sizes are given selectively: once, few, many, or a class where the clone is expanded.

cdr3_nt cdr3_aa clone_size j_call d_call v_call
TGTGCCAGCAGCAAAAGTCCCGCGGGACAGGGAATGGATCAGCCCCAGCATTTT CASSKSPAGQGMDQPQHF . TRBJ1-5 TRBD1 TRBV7-8
TGTGCCAGCAGCGTAGCCAGGGGATTCACAGATACGCAGTATTTT CASSVARGFTDTQYF . TRBJ2-3 . TRBV9
TGTGCCAGCAGCCAAGAGGACGGGGGGGCCGGTCCTTCTGGGGCCAACGTCCTGACTTTC CASSQEDGGAGPSGANVLTF . TRBJ2-6 TRBD2 TRBV4-2
TGCGCCAGCAGCCAAGAGAGGACAGACTATGGCTACACCTTC CASSQERTDYGYTF . TRBJ1-2 . TRBV4-1
TGTGCCAGCAGCTACCTCCGGGGACAGGGTAACAAAGAGACCCAGTACTTC CASSYLRGQGNKETQYF . TRBJ2-5 TRBD1 TRBV7-8
TGCGCCAGCAGCCAGGACAGGGGAGGCTATGGCTACACCTTC CASSQDRGGYGYTF . TRBJ1-2 TRBD1 TRBV4-3
TGTGCCAGCAGCTCCGGGGGAGGACCCTACGAGCAGTACTTC CASSSGGGPYEQYF . TRBJ2-7 . TRBV4-2
TGTGCCAGCAGCGCTCCAGGGTCTGGAAACACCATATATTTT CASSAPGSGNTIYF . TRBJ1-3 . TRBV9
TGTGCCAGCAGCTTGACAGGGAGGAGCAATCAGCCCCAGCATTTT CASSLTGRSNQPQHF . TRBJ1-5 TRBD1 TRBV6-1
TGTGCCAGCAGCACTAGCGGGGCTGGAGATACGCAGTATTTT CASSTSGAGDTQYF . TRBJ2-3 TRBD2 TRBV9
TGTGCCAGCAGCCAAGATAGCTGGCCCTTCGAGCAGTACTTC CASSQDSWPFEQYF . TRBJ2-7 . TRBV14
TGTGCCAGCAGCGGGACAGGGGAGGCCACAGATACGCAGTATTTT CASSGTGEATDTQYF once TRBJ2-3 TRBD1 TRBV9
TGTGCCAGCAGCCAAAGCACCCAGGACTTTGACAATGAGCAGTTCTTC CASSQSTQDFDNEQFF . TRBJ2-1 . TRBV9
TGTGCCAGCAGCGTAGATAACAGGGAAGAGACCCAGTACTTC CASSVDNREETQYF . TRBJ2-5 . TRBV9
TGTGCCAGCAGTTGGGCAGGGGGCCAGCCCCAGCATTTT CASSWAGGQPQHF . TRBJ1-5 TRBD1 TRBV27
TGTGCCAGCAGTGAAGGGGTAGTAGCGGGGGGCTACGAGCAGTACTTC CASSEGVVAGGYEQYF few TRBJ2-7 TRBD2 TRBV2
TGTGCCAGTAGTATAGAAGGGGGCCTTACCTACGAGCAGTACTTC CASSIEGGLTYEQYF . TRBJ2-7 TRBD1 TRBV19
TGTGCCAGCAGCTTGGGGCAGGGGCAGCTCTCCTACGAGCAGTACTTC CASSLGQGQLSYEQYF . TRBJ2-7 . TRBV5-6
TGTGCCAGCAGCCCGGACAGGGGATACGAGCAGTACTTC CASSPDRGYEQYF . TRBJ2-7 TRBD1 TRBV7-9
TGTGCCAGCAGCCCCCGCAGGGGAGAGGGCACTGAAGCTTTCTTT CASSPRRGEGTEAFF . TRBJ1-1 . TRBV7-6
TGTGCCAGCAGTAGGGGGGGGACCTACAATGAGCAGTTCTTC CASSRGGTYNEQFF once TRBJ2-1 . TRBV6-4
TGTGCCAGCAGTTACTCGAGAACCTACGAGCAGTACTTC CASSYSRTYEQYF . TRBJ2-7 . TRBV6-5
TGTGCCATCAGTGAGTCGGGCACAGCTAACTATGGCTACACCTTC CAISESGTANYGYTF . TRBJ1-2 . TRBV10-3
TGTGCCAGCAGCTTTCCCGGGACAGGGCCCCTACACAATGAGCAGTTCTTC CASSFPGTGPLHNEQFF . TRBJ2-1 TRBD1 TRBV7-6
TGTGCCAGCAGCTCGGAGACAGGGGCAGAGACCCAGTACTTC CASSSETGAETQYF . TRBJ2-5 TRBD1 TRBV13
TGTGCCAGCAGGACCTCTCGCGGGGGGTACAATGAGCAGTTCTTC CASRTSRGGYNEQFF . TRBJ2-1 TRBD2 TRBV27
TGTGCCAGCAGCGCCGCCTTACAGCGGAGCTATGGCTACACCTTC CASSAALQRSYGYTF . TRBJ1-2 . TRBV9
TGTGCCATGAGGGTGGTTAATCAGCCCCAGCATTTT CAMRVVNQPQHF . TRBJ1-5 . TRBV5-3
TGTGCCAGCAGCTTACTGGGGGGACAGCTTAGCACAGATACGCAGTATTTT CASSLLGGQLSTDTQYF . TRBJ2-3 . TRBV5-5
TGTGCCAGCAGCCTTTTAGAGGAAGGCTACACCTTC CASSLLEEGYTF . TRBJ1-2 . TRBV14
TGTGCCAGCAGTTACGGCAGGGGGGAGACCCAGTACTTC CASSYGRGETQYF once TRBJ2-5 TRBD1 TRBV6-5
TGTGCCAGCAGCGTAGTCCCGTCGAACACTGAAGCTTTCTTT CASSVVPSNTEAFF . TRBJ1-1 . TRBV9
TGTGCCAGTAGTATCGCGCGGGGCCCCTACGAGCAGTACTTC CASSIARGPYEQYF . TRBJ2-7 . TRBV19
TGTGCCAGCAGCTTGTACCCAGCGGGGGGGTCAGATACGCAGTATTTT CASSLYPAGGSDTQYF . TRBJ2-3 TRBD2 TRBV5-4
TGTGCCAGTTCCCGGGACAGGGTCTATGGCTACACCTTC CASSRDRVYGYTF . TRBJ1-2 TRBD1 TRBV19
TGCGCCAGCAGCCAAGATGCCCTGACAGGGGGCGACTACGAGCAGTACTTC CASSQDALTGGDYEQYF . TRBJ2-7 TRBD1 TRBV4-3
TGTGCCAGCAGTTCCTTCGGCGGGCCCTACGAGCAGTACTTC CASSSFGGPYEQYF . TRBJ2-7 . TRBV27
TGTGCCAGCAGCGGTCCAGGGTCTAACTATGGCTACACCTTC CASSGPGSNYGYTF . TRBJ1-2 . TRBV9
TGTGCCAGCAGCGCCGAGGGGGGGGCGGCCGGGGAGCTGTTTTTT CASSAEGGAAGELFF . TRBJ2-2 . TRBV9
TGTGCCAGCAGCCCGCCGGGGGGGGGTCAGCCCCAGCATTTT CASSPPGGGQPQHF . TRBJ1-5 . TRBV7-2
TGTGCCATCAGTGAGGGACAGGGGGGCACTAATGAAAAACTGTTTTTT CAISEGQGGTNEKLFF . TRBJ1-4 TRBD1 TRBV10-3
TGCGCCAGCAGCTTGGCGCGGGGTACCCACGAGCAGTACTTC CASSLARGTHEQYF . TRBJ2-7 . TRBV5-1
TGTGCCAGCAGCGCGGGACTAGCGGACTGGAATGAGCAGTTCTTC CASSAGLADWNEQFF . TRBJ2-1 TRBD2 TRBV9
TGCGCCAGCAGCCAAGAAAGGAGCGGGGTTTACGGCTACACCTTC CASSQERSGVYGYTF . TRBJ1-2 . TRBV4-3
TGTGCCAGCAGAGGACAGGGGTTCAGCACAGATACGCAGTATTTT CASRGQGFSTDTQYF . TRBJ2-3 TRBD1 TRBV2
TGTGCCAGCGAACAGGGTCTACCCTATTCACCCCTCCACTTT CASEQGLPYSPLHF . TRBJ1-6 . TRBV19
TGTGCCAGCAGCACCTACAGGGGGCAGGGAAACATTCAGTACTTC CASSTYRGQGNIQYF . TRBJ2-4 TRBD1 TRBV7-2